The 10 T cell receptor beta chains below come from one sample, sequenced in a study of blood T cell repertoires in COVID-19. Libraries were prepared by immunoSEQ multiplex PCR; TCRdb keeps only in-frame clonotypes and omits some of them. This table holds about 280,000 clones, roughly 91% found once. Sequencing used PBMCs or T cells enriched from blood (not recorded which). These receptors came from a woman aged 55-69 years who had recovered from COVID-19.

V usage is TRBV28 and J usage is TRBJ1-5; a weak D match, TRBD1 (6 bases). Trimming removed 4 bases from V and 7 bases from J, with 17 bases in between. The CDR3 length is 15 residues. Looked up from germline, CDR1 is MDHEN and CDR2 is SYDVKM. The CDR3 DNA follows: TGTGCCAGCAGTTCTATAGGGGCAGGGGAGCAGCCCCAGCATTTT. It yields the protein CASSSIGAGEQPQHF.

The CDR3 DNA is TGCGCCAGCAGCTTGCGGCAGGGGCGTAACGAGCAGTACTTC. Residues: CASSLRQGRNEQYF. The V call is TRBV5-1, the J call TRBJ2-7, with D possibly TRBD1 on 6 matching bases. Germline V gene sequence: CDR1 SGHRS, CDR2 YFSETQ. The CDR3 has 14 residues. Trimming removed 1 base at V and 5 bases at J, with 13 bases between.

DNA for the CDR3: TGCGCCAGCAGTGAGTCGGCGGCATACACTGAAGCTTTCTTT. Protein sequence: CASSESAAYTEAFF. The V gene is TRBV10-1, the J gene TRBJ1-1; D is uncertain. The CDR3 has 14 amino acids. Germline CDR1 and CDR2: WNHNN and SYGVQD (reference sequence). V lost 0 bases and J 3 bases, leaving 8 bases between the germline ends.

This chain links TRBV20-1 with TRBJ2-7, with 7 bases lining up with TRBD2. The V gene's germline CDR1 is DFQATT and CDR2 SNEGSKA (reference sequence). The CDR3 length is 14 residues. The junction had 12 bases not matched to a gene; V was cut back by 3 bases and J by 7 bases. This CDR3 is CSASEAGYGGEQYF. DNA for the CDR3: TGCAGTGCTAGTGAAGCGGGGTATGGGGGAGAGCAGTACTTC.

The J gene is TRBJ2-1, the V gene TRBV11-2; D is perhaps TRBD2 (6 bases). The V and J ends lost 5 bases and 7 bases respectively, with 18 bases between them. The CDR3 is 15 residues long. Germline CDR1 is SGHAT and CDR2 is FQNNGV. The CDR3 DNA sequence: TGTGCCAGCAGCAGCGGAGGGGAGTGGTGGAATGAGCAGTTCTTC. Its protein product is CASSSGGEWWNEQFF.

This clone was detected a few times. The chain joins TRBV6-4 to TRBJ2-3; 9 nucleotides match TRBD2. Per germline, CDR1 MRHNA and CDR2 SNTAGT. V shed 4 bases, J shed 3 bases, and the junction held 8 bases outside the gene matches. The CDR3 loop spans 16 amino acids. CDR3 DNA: TGTGCCAGCAGTGTCGGGTTAGCGGGAGTAACAGATACGCAGTATTTT. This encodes CASSVGLAGVTDTQYF.

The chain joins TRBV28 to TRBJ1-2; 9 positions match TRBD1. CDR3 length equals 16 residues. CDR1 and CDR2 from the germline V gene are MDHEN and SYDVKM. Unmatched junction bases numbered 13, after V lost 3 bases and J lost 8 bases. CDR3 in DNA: TGTGCCAGCAGTTTCCCCCTCGGACAGGGGTTAGGCGGCTACACCTTC. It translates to CASSFPLGQGLGGYTF.

The CDR3 protein is CATLDREGAFF. The CDR3 region has the DNA TGCGCCACCCTGGACAGGGAGGGGGCTTTCTTT. The V gene is TRBV4-1, the J gene TRBJ1-1; TRBD1 matches 8 bases. The germline V gene encodes CDR1 MGHRA and CDR2 YSYEKL. CDR3 length equals 11 residues. V shed 10 bases and J 11 bases; nucleotides not matched to a gene: 9.

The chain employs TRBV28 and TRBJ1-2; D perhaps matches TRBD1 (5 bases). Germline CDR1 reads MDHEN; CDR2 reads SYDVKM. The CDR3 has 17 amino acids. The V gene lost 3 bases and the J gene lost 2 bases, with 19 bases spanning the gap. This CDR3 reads CASSLRGGGATNYGYTF. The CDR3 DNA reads TGTGCCAGCAGTTTGAGGGGAGGAGGGGCCACAAACTATGGCTACACCTTC.

The CDR3 loop is CASSQQGGGGGYGYTF. CDR3 DNA: TGTGCCAGCAGCCAACAGGGGGGAGGTGGTGGCTATGGCTACACCTTC. This chain joins TRBV7-6 and TRBJ1-2, with 8 bases fitting TRBD1. With 5 bases clipped from V and 4 bases from J, the junction kept 12 bases outside the gene matches. This CDR3 comprises 16 residues. Germline CDR1 is SGHVS and CDR2 is FNYEAQ.